This is a list of T cell receptor beta chains from one sample in a study of CD8 T cells in Susac syndrome. From the immunoSEQ multiplex PCR reads, TCRdb called clonotypes with MiXCR, one entry per CDR3 protein. The repertoire holds about 150,000 distinct CDR3 sequences, around 96% seen once, with 0.11% in the top ten. Sequencing used CD4+ T cells from PBMCs. All receptors come from a human donor with multiple sclerosis. Both conserved end residues are part of each CDR3. Fields, in order: D gene, clone size, V gene, J gene, CDR3 length, CDR3 protein, CDR3 DNA. A D gene is named only where the DNA matches it firmly. The listing skips clone size in some rows; elsewhere it reads once, few, many or a size class.

-	-	TRBV24-1	TRBJ2-5	13	CATSRQGVETQYF	TGTGCCACCAGTAGGCAGGGAGTGGAGACCCAGTACTTC
TRBD1	-	TRBV3-1	TRBJ2-1	15	CASSLGQGHNNEQFF	TGTGCCAGCAGCCTGGGACAGGGGCATAACAATGAGCAGTTCTTC
-	-	TRBV28	TRBJ1-5	13	CASSTQPYQPQHF	TGTGCCAGCAGTACCCAGCCCTATCAGCCCCAGCATTTT
-	-	TRBV6-5	TRBJ2-3	16	CASSYLGSGSTDTQYF	TGTGCCAGCAGTTACCTTGGAAGCGGGAGCACAGATACGCAGTATTTT
-	once	TRBV20-1	TRBJ1-5	15	CSARRLQNPNQPQHF	TGCAGTGCTAGACGGCTTCAGAATCCTAATCAGCCCCAGCATTTT
-	-	TRBV19	TRBJ1-2	15	CASSPSGRSNYGYTF	TGTGCCAGTAGTCCTTCCGGACGGAGTAACTATGGCTACACCTTC
-	once	TRBV20-1	TRBJ1-1	14	CRPYSGRMNTEAFF	TGCAGGCCCTATAGCGGACGTATGAACACTGAAGCTTTCTTT
TRBD2	-	TRBV10-3	TRBJ2-1	15	CAISLTSGSYNEQFF	TGTGCCATCAGTCTGACTAGCGGTTCCTACAATGAGCAGTTCTTC
TRBD2	-	TRBV7-9	TRBJ2-3	16	CASSLGLAGVSDTQYF	TGTGCCAGCAGCTTAGGCCTAGCGGGGGTTTCAGATACGCAGTATTTT
TRBD2	-	TRBV5-4	TRBJ2-5	17	CASSLGLLAGGQETQYF	TGTGCCAGCAGCTTGGGTCTCCTAGCGGGGGGCCAAGAGACCCAGTACTTC
-	-	TRBV9	TRBJ2-7	14	CASSVVSDSYEQYF	TGTGCCAGCAGCGTAGTGTCCGACTCCTACGAGCAGTACTTC
-	-	TRBV6-5	TRBJ2-7	13	CASSYDNSYEQYF	TGTGCCAGCAGTTACGACAACTCCTACGAGCAGTACTTC
TRBD2	-	TRBV20-1	TRBJ2-3	19	CSATGLAGELPRGTDTQYF	TGCAGTGCTACGGGACTAGCGGGAGAGCTACCCCGGGGCACAGATACGCAGTATTTT
TRBD2	-	TRBV27	TRBJ2-5	15	CASSMVAGTQETQYF	TGTGCCAGCAGTATGGTAGCGGGGACCCAAGAGACCCAGTACTTC
-	-	TRBV12-3/TRBV12-4	TRBJ1-5	14	CASSLDRINQPQHF	TGTGCCAGCAGTCTGGACAGAATAAATCAGCCCCAGCATTTT
TRBD2	-	TRBV19	TRBJ2-1	20	CASSIMRLAGVGSSYNEQFF	TGTGCCAGTAGTATTATGCGGCTAGCGGGAGTGGGGAGCTCCTACAATGAGCAGTTCTTC
TRBD1	-	TRBV6-6	TRBJ1-1	15	CASSYPGQGHTEAFF	TGTGCCAGCAGTTACCCCGGACAGGGCCACACTGAAGCTTTCTTT
-	-	TRBV5-1	TRBJ2-5	13	CASRRVVQETQYF	TGCGCCAGCAGACGCGTCGTCCAAGAGACCCAGTACTTC
-	-	TRBV28	TRBJ2-7	14	CASRKQGTSYEQYF	TGTGCCAGCAGAAAACAGGGTACCTCCTACGAGCAGTACTTC
TRBD1	-	TRBV27	TRBJ2-7	15	CASSDTRDRSYEQYF	TGTGCCAGCAGTGACACCCGGGACAGGTCCTACGAGCAGTACTTC
TRBD1	-	TRBV24-1	TRBJ2-1	14	CATSDTGGMDEQFF	TGTGCCACCAGTGATACAGGGGGAATGGATGAGCAGTTCTTC
-	-	TRBV6-5	TRBJ2-2	12	CASSSNTGELFF	TGTGCCAGCAGCTCGAACACCGGGGAGCTGTTTTTT
-	-	TRBV20-1	TRBJ2-5	14	CSARDLRDPSTQYF	TGCAGTGCTAGAGACCTCCGGGACCCCTCAACCCAGTACTTC
-	-	TRBV7-8	TRBJ2-5	12	CASSLMYQSQYF	TGTGCCAGCAGCTTAATGTACCAGTCCCAGTACTTC
TRBD1	-	TRBV3-1	TRBJ2-5	15	CASSGWDRGQETQYF	TGTGCCAGCAGCGGATGGGACAGGGGGCAAGAGACCCAGTACTTC